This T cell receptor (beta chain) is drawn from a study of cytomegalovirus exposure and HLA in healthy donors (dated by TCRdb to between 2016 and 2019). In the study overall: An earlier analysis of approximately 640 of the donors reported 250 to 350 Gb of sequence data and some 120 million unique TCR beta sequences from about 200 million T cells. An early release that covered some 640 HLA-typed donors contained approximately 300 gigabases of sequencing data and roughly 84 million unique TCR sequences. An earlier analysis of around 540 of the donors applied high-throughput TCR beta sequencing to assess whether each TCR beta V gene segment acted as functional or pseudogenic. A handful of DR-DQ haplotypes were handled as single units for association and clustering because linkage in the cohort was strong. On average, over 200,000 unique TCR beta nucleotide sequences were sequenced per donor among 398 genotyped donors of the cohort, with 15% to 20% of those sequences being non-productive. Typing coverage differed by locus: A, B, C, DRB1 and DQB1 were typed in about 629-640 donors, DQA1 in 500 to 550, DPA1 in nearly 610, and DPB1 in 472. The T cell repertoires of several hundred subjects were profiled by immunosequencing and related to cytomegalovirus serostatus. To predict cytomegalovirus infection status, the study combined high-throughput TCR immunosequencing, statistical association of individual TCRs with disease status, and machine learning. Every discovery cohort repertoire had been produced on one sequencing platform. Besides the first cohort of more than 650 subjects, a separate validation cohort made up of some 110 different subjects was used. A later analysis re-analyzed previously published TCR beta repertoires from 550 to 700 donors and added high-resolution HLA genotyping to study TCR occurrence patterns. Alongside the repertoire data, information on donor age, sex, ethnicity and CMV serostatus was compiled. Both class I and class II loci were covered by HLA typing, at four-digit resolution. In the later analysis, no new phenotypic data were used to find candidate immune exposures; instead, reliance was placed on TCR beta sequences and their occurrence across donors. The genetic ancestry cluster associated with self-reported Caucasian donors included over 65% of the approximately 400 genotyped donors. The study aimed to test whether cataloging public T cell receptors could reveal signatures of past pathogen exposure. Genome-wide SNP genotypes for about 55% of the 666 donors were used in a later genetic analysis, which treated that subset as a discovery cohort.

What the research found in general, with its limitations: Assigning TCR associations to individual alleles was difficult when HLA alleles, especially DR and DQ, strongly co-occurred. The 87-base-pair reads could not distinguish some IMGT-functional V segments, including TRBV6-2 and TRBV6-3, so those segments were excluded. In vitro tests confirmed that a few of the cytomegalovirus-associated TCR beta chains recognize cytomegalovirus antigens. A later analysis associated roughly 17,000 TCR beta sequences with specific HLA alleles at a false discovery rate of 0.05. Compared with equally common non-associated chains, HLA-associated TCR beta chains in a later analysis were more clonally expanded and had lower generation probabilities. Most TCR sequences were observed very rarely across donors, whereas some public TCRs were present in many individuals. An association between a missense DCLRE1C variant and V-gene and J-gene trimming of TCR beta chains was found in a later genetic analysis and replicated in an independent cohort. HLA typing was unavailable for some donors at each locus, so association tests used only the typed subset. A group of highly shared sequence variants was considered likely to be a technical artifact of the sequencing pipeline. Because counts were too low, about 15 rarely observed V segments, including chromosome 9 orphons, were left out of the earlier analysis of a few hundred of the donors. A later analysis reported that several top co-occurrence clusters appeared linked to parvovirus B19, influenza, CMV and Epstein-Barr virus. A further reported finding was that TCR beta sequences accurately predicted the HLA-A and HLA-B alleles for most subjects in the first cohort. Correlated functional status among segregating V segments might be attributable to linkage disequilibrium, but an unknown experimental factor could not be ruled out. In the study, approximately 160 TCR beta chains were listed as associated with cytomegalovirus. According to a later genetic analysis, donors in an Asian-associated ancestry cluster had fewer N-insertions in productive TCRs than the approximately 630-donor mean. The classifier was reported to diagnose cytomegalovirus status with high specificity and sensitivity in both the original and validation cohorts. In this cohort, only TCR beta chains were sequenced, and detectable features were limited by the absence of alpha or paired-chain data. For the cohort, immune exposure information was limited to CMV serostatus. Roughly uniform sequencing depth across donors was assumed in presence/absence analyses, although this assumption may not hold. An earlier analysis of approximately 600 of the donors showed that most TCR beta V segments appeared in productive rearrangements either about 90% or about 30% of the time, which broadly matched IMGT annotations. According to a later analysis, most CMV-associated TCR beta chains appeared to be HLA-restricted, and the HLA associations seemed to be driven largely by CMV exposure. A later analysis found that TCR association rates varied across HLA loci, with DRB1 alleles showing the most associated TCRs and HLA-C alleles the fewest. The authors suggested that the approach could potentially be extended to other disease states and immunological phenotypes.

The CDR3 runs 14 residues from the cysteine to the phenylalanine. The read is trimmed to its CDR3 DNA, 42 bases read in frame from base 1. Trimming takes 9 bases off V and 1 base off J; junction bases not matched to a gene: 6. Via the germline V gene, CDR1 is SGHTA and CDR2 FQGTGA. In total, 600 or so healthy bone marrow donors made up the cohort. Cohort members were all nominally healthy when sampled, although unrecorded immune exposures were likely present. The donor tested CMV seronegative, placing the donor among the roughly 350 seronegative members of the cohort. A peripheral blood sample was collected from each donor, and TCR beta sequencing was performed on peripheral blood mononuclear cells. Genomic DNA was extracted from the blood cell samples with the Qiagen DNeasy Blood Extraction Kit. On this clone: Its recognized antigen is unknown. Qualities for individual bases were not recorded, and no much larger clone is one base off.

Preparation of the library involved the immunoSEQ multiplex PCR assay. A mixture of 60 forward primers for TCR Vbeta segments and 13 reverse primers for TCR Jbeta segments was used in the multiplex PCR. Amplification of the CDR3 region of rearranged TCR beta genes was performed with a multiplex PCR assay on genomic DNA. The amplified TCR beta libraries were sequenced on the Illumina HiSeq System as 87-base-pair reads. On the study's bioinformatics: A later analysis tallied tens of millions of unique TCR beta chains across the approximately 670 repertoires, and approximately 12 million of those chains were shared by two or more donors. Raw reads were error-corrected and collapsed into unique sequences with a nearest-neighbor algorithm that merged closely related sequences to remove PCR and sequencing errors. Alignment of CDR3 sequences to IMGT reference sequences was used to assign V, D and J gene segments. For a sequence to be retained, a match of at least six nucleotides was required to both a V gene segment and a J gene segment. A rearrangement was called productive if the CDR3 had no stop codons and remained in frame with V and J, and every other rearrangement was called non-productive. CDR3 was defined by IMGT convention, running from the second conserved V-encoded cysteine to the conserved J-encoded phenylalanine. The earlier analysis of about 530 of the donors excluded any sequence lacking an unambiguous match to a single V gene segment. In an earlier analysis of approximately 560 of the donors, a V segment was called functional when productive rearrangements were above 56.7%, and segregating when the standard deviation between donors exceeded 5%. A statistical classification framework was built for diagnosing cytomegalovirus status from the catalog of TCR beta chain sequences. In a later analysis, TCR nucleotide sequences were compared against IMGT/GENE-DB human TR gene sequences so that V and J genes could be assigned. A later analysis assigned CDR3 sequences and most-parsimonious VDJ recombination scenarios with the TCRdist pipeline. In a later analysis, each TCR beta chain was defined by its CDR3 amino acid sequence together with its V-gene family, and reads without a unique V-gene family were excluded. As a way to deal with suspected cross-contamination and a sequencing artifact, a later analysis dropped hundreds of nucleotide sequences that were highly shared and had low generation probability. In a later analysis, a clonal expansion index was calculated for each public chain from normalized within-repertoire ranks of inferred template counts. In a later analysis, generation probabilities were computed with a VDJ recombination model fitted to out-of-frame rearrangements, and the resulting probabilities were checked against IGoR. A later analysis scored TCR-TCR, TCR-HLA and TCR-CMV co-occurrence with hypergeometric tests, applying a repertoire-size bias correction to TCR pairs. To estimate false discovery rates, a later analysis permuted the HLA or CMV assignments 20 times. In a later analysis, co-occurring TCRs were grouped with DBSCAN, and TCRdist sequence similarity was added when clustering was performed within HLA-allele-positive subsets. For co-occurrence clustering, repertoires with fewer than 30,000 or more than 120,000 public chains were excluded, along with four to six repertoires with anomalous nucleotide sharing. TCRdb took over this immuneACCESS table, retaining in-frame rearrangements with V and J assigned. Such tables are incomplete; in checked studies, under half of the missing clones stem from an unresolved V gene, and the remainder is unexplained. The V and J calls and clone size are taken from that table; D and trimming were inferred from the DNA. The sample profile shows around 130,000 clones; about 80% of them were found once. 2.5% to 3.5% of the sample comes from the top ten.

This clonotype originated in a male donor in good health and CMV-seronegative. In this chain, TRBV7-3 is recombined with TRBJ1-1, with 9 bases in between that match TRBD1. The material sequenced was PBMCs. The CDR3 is CARGTGLGNTEAFF. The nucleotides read TGTGCCAGGGGGACAGGGTTGGGGAACACTGAAGCTTTCTTT.